This T cell receptor beta chain is drawn from a study of blood T cells in healthy people across ages. The CDR3 is 15 residues long. Trimming stripped 1 base from V and 3 bases from J, with 13 bases between. From germline, CDR1 is DFQATT and CDR2 SNEGSKA (reference sequence). Sample-barcoded 5' priming and a J-beta primer mix drove a second PCR of 7 to 11 cycles. A single record per CDR3 protein comes from TCRdb applying MiXCR to the 5' RACE reads. The sample holds over 1,500,000 distinct CDR3 sequences; less than 50% are singletons and the top ten take around 2.1%. There are a few counts of this clonotype. Its antigen is as yet unknown. Study-level points and caveats: Versus aged donors, long-lived donors had higher diversity and more naive CD4+ cells.

Sequencing was carried out using blood. This clonotype originated in a woman in her thirties or forties in good health. The chain has TRBV20-1 and TRBJ1-5; D is unclear. The DNA for the CDR3 is TGCAGTGCTAGAGTTCGTCGGATCCCCAATCAGCCCCAGCATTTT. It is translated as CSARVRRIPNQPQHF.